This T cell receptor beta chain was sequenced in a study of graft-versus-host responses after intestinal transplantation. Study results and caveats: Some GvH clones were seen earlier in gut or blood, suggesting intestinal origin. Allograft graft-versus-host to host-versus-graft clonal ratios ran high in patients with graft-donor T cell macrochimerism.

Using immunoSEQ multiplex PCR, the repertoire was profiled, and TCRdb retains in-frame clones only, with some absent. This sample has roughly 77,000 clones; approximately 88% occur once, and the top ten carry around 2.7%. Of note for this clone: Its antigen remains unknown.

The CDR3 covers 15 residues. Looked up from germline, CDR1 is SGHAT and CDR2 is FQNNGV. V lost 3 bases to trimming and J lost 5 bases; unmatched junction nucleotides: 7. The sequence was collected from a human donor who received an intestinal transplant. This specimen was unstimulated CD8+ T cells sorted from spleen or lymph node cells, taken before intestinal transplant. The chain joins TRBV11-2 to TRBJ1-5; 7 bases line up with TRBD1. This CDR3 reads CASSFRDRDYQPQHF. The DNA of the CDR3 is TGTGCCAGCAGCTTTCGAGACAGGGATTATCAGCCCCAGCATTTT.